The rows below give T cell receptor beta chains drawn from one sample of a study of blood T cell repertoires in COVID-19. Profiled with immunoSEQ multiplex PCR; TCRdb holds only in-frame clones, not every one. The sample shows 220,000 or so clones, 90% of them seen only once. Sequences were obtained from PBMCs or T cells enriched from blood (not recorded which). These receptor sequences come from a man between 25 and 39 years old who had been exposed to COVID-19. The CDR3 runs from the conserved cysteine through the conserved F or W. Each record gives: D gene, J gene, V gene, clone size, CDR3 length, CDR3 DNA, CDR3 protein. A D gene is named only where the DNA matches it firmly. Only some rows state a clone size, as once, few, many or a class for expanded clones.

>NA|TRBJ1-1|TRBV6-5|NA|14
TGTGCCAGCAGCTTTCATCGAGATAACACTGAAGCTTTCTTT
CASSFHRDNTEAFF
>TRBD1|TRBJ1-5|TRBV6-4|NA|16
TGTGCCAGCAGTGACAATAGGGACAGGGCCAATCAGCCCCAGCATTTT
CASSDNRDRANQPQHF
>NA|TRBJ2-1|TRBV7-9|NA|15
TGTGCCAGCAGCCCCCGGGACAAGAACGTTGATGAGCAGTTCTTC
CASSPRDKNVDEQFF
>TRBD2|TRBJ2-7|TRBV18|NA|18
TGTGCCAGCTCACCGGCGGCTAGCGGGGGGGCCGCTCCCTACGAGCAGTACTTC
CASSPAASGGAAPYEQYF
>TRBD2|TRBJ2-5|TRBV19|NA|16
TGTGCCAGTAGTATAGGTGGTAGCGGGGGGACTGAGACCCAGTACTTC
CASSIGGSGGTETQYF
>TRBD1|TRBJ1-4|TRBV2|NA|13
TGTGCCAGCAGTGAGCTGACAGGGGCGGAACTGTTTTTT
CASSELTGAELFF
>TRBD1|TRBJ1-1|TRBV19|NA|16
TGTGCCACCTCAGTCATGGGGGGACAGGCGGTTACTGAAGCTTTCTTT
CATSVMGGQAVTEAFF
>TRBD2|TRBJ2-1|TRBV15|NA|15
TGTGCCACCAGCAGAGGTAGCGGGGGCGGAAATGAGCAGTTCTTC
CATSRGSGGGNEQFF
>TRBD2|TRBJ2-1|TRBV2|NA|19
TGTGCCAGCAGTGAAGATCCAGCGGGGGCCTCGAGCTCCTACAATGAGCAGTTCTTC
CASSEDPAGASSSYNEQFF
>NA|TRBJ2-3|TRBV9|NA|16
TGTGCCAGCAGCGTAGATCGCGTAGCTAGCACAGATACGCAGTATTTT
CASSVDRVASTDTQYF
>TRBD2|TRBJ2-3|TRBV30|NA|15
TGTGCCTGGAGCGCCCTAGCGGGGGGAGTGGATACGCAGTATTTT
CAWSALAGGVDTQYF
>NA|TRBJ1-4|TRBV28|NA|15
TGTGCCAGCACTGACTCGGCAGCTCCCCATGAAAAACTGTTTTTT
CASTDSAAPHEKLFF
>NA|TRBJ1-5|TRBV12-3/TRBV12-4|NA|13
TGTGCCAGCAGTTTCCGGGGTGAGCAGCCCCAGCATTTT
CASSFRGEQPQHF
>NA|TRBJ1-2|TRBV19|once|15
TGTGCCAGTAGTATGGGCAGACAGACCTACTATGGCTACACCTTC
CASSMGRQTYYGYTF
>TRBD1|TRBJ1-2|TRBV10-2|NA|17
TGCGCCAGCAGTGAGACGGGACAGGGGGCGCAATTAAAGGGCTACACCTTC
CASSETGQGAQLKGYTF
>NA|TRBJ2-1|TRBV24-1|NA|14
TGTGCCACCAGTGATTCGGACAGTCCTAATGAGCAGTTCTTC
CATSDSDSPNEQFF
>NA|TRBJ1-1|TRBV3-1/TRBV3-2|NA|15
TGTGCCAGCAGCCAAGAAGGGGTGGCGGACACTGAAGCTTTCTTT
CASSQEGVADTEAFF
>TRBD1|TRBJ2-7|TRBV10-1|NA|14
TGCGCCAGCAGTGAAGGGACAGGGAACTACGAGCAGTACTTC
CASSEGTGNYEQYF
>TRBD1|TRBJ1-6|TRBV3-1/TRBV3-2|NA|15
TGTGCCAGCAGCCAACTACAGGGGGATAATTCACCCCTCCACTTT
CASSQLQGDNSPLHF
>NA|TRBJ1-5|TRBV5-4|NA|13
TGTGCCAGCAGCTTAGACCCGGCGGAGCCCCAGCATTTT
CASSLDPAEPQHF
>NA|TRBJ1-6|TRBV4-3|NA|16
TGCGCCAGCAGCCAAGATCTTGGCCCCTATAATTCACCCCTCCACTTT
CASSQDLGPYNSPLHF
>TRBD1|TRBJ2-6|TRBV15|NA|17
TGTGCCACCAGCAGCAGGGGGACACCCTCTGGGGCCAACGTCCTGACTTTC
CATSSRGTPSGANVLTF
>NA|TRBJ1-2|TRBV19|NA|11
TGTGCCACACAGGGCTCCTATGGCTACACCTTC
CATQGSYGYTF
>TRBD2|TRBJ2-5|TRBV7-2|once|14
TGTGCCAGCAGCCAAATGGGTAGCGGGGAGACCCAGTACTTC
CASSQMGSGETQYF
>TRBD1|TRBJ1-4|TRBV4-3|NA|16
TGCGCCAGCAGCCAAGCCCCTACAGGGGGCCATGAAAAACTGTTTTTT
CASSQAPTGGHEKLFF
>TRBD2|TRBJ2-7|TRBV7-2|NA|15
TGTGCCAGCAGCACACAAGGGACTAGAAATATAGAGCAGTACTTC
CASSTQGTRNIEQYF
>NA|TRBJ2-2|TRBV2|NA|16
TGTGCCAGCAGTCTGTTGGACAGTACGAACACCGGGGAGCTGTTTTTT
CASSLLDSTNTGELFF